A selection of T cell receptor beta chains follows, all from one sample in a study of control samples from healthy donors and cancer patients. Clones were read by immunoSEQ multiplex PCR, and TCRdb kept only the in-frame ones, dropping some. Here the sample spans some 120,000 clones, approximately 90% being singletons. What was sequenced was blood. Every receptor here comes from a man between 18 and 35 years old in good health. CDR3s include the opening cysteine and the closing phenylalanine or tryptophan. The D gene is left open where the match is weak. Size is omitted from some rows. Given values are once, few, many or a class for expanded clones.

TRBV27	-	TRBD1	TRBJ1-2	CASRGTAPPNYGYTF	TGTGCCAGCAGGGGGACAGCTCCCCCTAACTATGGCTACACCTTC
TRBV27	-	TRBD1	TRBJ1-5	CASSSLEGAPGNQPQHF	TGTGCCAGCAGTTCCCTGGAGGGGGCCCCTGGCAATCAGCCCCAGCATTTT
TRBV6-5	-	-	TRBJ1-2	CASSRDGDQGYTF	TGTGCCAGCAGTAGGGATGGGGATCAAGGCTACACCTTC
TRBV7-9	-	-	TRBJ2-2	CASTHTNTGELFF	TGTGCCAGCACCCACACGAACACCGGGGAGCTGTTTTTT
TRBV4-2	-	TRBD1	TRBJ1-5	CASSQDKGAGSNQPQHF	TGTGCCAGCAGCCAAGATAAGGGGGCTGGTAGCAATCAGCCCCAGCATTTT
TRBV7-3	-	-	TRBJ2-3	CASSPGRPIEGTDTQYF	TGTGCCAGCAGCCCGGGGCGGCCAATCGAGGGGACAGATACGCAGTATTTT
TRBV4-1	-	TRBD1	TRBJ1-1	CASSHGDRGSTEAFF	TGCGCCAGCAGCCATGGGGACAGGGGTAGCACTGAAGCTTTCTTT
TRBV2	-	-	TRBJ1-3	CASSEAGSGNTIYF	TGTGCCAGCAGTGAAGCGGGATCTGGAAACACCATATATTTT
TRBV10-1	-	-	TRBJ2-3	CASSEIIGGVGTDTQYF	TGCGCCAGCAGTGAGATTATCGGAGGGGTGGGCACAGATACGCAGTATTTT
TRBV19	-	-	TRBJ1-1	CASSPGGGRGTEAFF	TGTGCCAGTAGTCCCGGGGGGGGGCGCGGGACTGAAGCTTTCTTT
TRBV18	-	-	TRBJ2-1	CASSPAAFNEQFF	TGTGCCAGCTCACCAGCCGCCTTCAATGAGCAGTTCTTC
TRBV12-3/TRBV12-4	-	-	TRBJ1-1	CASSLVRGEAFF	TGTGCCAGCAGTTTAGTTAGGGGTGAAGCTTTCTTT
TRBV7-2	-	TRBD1	TRBJ2-7	CASSLRRTGRYEQYF	TGTGCCAGCAGCCTCAGGAGGACAGGGCGATACGAGCAGTACTTC
TRBV5-1	-	-	TRBJ1-2	CASSVDGNYGYTF	TGCGCCAGCAGCGTGGACGGGAACTATGGCTACACCTTC
TRBV3-1/TRBV3-2	-	-	TRBJ2-3	CASSQGRSSGYQDTQYF	TGTGCCAGCAGCCAAGGACGTTCTTCAGGGTACCAGGATACGCAGTATTTT
TRBV18	once	-	TRBJ1-2	CASSEGDYGYTF	TGTGCCAGTTCAGAGGGGGACTATGGCTACACCTTC
TRBV4-1	-	-	TRBJ1-4	CASSRTYNEKLFF	TGCGCCAGCTCCCGGACTTATAATGAAAAACTGTTTTTT
TRBV7-9	-	TRBD1	TRBJ2-4	CASSLADRELAKNIQYF	TGTGCCAGCAGCTTAGCCGACAGGGAACTAGCCAAAAACATTCAGTACTTC
TRBV2	-	-	TRBJ2-3	CASSVQGGTDTQYF	TGTGCCAGCAGTGTACAGGGTGGTACAGATACGCAGTATTTT
TRBV6-1	once	TRBD2	TRBJ2-3	CASSEEGLALDTQYF	TGTGCCAGCAGTGAAGAGGGACTAGCGTTGGATACGCAGTATTTT
TRBV20-1	once	-	TRBJ2-1	CSARGSEQFF	TGCAGTGCTAGAGGGAGTGAGCAGTTCTTC
TRBV7-9	-	-	TRBJ2-1	CASSLAGGALDEQFF	TGTGCCAGCAGCTTAGCGGGGGGCGCTTTGGATGAGCAGTTCTTC
TRBV5-1	-	-	TRBJ1-1	CASSLGPTEAFF	TGCGCCAGCAGCTTGGGACCCACTGAAGCTTTCTTT
TRBV3-1/TRBV3-2	-	-	TRBJ1-1	CASSQFPNTEAFF	TGTGCCAGCAGCCAATTTCCGAACACTGAAGCTTTCTTT
TRBV20-1	few	-	TRBJ1-2	CSASSSTGGHGYTF	TGCAGTGCTAGTTCGTCAACGGGGGGGCATGGCTACACCTTC
TRBV11-2	once	-	TRBJ1-1	CASSVGSGLNTEAFF	TGTGCCAGCAGCGTAGGGAGTGGTTTGAACACTGAAGCTTTCTTT
TRBV5-1	-	TRBD2	TRBJ2-3	CASSLMRLAGGRWSTDTQYF	TGCGCCAGCAGCTTGATGAGACTAGCGGGGGGAAGGTGGAGCACAGATACGCAGTATTTT
TRBV2	-	-	TRBJ1-5	CASRGQHNQPQHF	TGTGCCAGCAGGGGGCAACACAATCAGCCCCAGCATTTT
TRBV5-4	-	-	TRBJ2-7	CASSVAGSPSYEQYF	TGTGCCAGCAGCGTTGCAGGGTCACCTTCCTACGAGCAGTACTTC
TRBV7-9	-	TRBD1	TRBJ1-2	CASSFSGTTGDYGYTF	TGTGCCAGCAGCTTCTCAGGAACGACAGGGGACTATGGCTACACCTTC
TRBV10-1	once	-	TRBJ1-4	CASSEGPTNEKLFF	TGCGCCAGCAGTGAGGGACCGACTAATGAAAAACTGTTTTTT
TRBV7-6	-	-	TRBJ2-1	CASSLAWGGPYNEQFF	TGTGCCAGCAGCTTAGCGTGGGGGGGCCCCTACAATGAGCAGTTCTTC
TRBV6-4	few	-	TRBJ2-1	CASSVQPGAGDEQFF	TGTGCCAGCAGTGTTCAACCGGGGGCGGGGGATGAGCAGTTCTTC
TRBV6-5	-	-	TRBJ1-2	CASSYRENYGYTF	TGTGCCAGCAGTTACCGGGAGAACTATGGCTACACCTTC
TRBV5-1	few	-	TRBJ2-6	CASSLVSSGANVLTF	TGCGCCAGCAGCTTGGTTAGCTCTGGGGCCAACGTCCTGACTTTC
TRBV6-2/TRBV6-3	-	-	TRBJ2-7	CASSYLRTSSSYEQYF	TGTGCCAGCAGTTACCTCCGGACGTCCAGCTCCTACGAGCAGTACTTC
TRBV7-9	-	TRBD1	TRBJ1-4	CASSERAGGSEKLFF	TGTGCCAGCAGCGAAAGGGCAGGGGGTAGTGAAAAACTGTTTTTT
TRBV12-3/TRBV12-4	-	-	TRBJ1-5	CASSSEGISPQHF	TGTGCCAGCAGTTCGGAGGGTATTTCTCCCCAGCATTTT
TRBV2	-	-	TRBJ2-6	CASSEGLSGANVLTF	TGTGCCAGCAGTGAAGGACTTTCTGGGGCCAACGTCCTGACTTTC
TRBV6-1	-	-	TRBJ1-5	CASSGTSVHSNQPQHF	TGTGCCAGCAGTGGGACTTCTGTTCATAGCAATCAGCCCCAGCATTTT
TRBV30	-	TRBD2	TRBJ2-1	CAWRGTSGGAGTYNEQFF	TGTGCCTGGAGAGGGACTAGCGGGGGGGCCGGCACCTACAATGAGCAGTTCTTC
TRBV5-6	-	TRBD2	TRBJ2-2	CASSPGGNTGELFF	TGTGCCAGCAGCCCGGGAGGTAACACCGGGGAGCTGTTTTTT
TRBV6-2/TRBV6-3	-	-	TRBJ1-6	CASSPAEPLHF	TGTGCCAGCAGCCCCGCCGAGCCCCTCCACTTT
TRBV19	once	TRBD1	TRBJ1-1	CASRDRVNTEAFF	TGTGCCAGTAGGGACAGGGTGAACACTGAAGCTTTCTTT
TRBV5-3	once	TRBD1	TRBJ1-2	CARSKPTGEANYGYTF	TGTGCCAGAAGCAAACCTACAGGGGAAGCTAACTATGGCTACACCTTC
TRBV25-1	-	TRBD1	TRBJ2-3	CASSEYLGQGSADTQYF	TGTGCCAGCAGTGAATATCTCGGACAGGGGTCCGCAGATACGCAGTATTTT
TRBV18	-	TRBD1	TRBJ1-4	CASSQQGRHEKLFF	TGTGCCAGCTCTCAACAGGGGCGGCACGAAAAACTGTTTTTT
TRBV18	-	TRBD1	TRBJ1-1	CASSPTQGGTEAFF	TGTGCCAGCTCACCGACCCAGGGGGGTACTGAAGCTTTCTTT
TRBV10-1	-	-	TRBJ1-5	CASSDRANQPQHF	TGCGCCAGTTCGGACCGAGCAAATCAGCCCCAGCATTTT
TRBV5-1	-	TRBD1	TRBJ2-6	CASSLTGPGANVLTF	TGCGCCAGCAGTCTGACAGGGCCTGGGGCCAACGTCCTGACTTTC
TRBV28	-	TRBD1	TRBJ1-6	CASSFYSQTGDNSPLHF	TGTGCCAGCAGTTTTTACTCCCAGACAGGGGATAATTCACCCCTCCACTTT
TRBV27	-	TRBD1	TRBJ2-1	CASSTRDRPNEQFF	TGTGCCAGCAGTACGAGGGACAGGCCCAATGAGCAGTTCTTC
TRBV7-2	-	-	TRBJ2-5	CASRRRQDRETQYF	TGTGCCAGCAGGAGACGACAGGACCGGGAGACCCAGTACTTC
TRBV13	-	TRBD1	TRBJ1-1	CASSSRQTGREFTEAFF	TGTGCCAGCAGCTCGCGCCAGACAGGGAGGGAGTTTACTGAAGCTTTCTTT